These T cell receptor beta chains were read from a single sample in a study of blood T cell repertoires in COVID-19. Repertoires were generated with immunoSEQ multiplex PCR, while TCRdb's copy carries only in-frame clones and drops some. The sample lists approximately 310,000 clones; approximately 83% were seen once. What was sequenced was PBMCs or T cells enriched from blood (not recorded which). The receptor set was obtained from a young man who had recovered from COVID-19. The CDR3 runs from the conserved cysteine through the conserved F or W. A D gene is named only where the DNA matches it firmly. Clone sizes are given selectively: once, few, many, or a class where the clone is expanded.

>NA|TRBJ2-5|TRBV7-7|TRBD1
CASSPGTGLKETQYF
TGTGCTAGCAGCCCCGGGACAGGCCTTAAAGAGACCCAGTACTTC
>NA|TRBJ1-2|TRBV7-2|TRBD1
CASSSQGGRGYTF
TGTGCCAGCAGCTCCCAGGGGGGTCGAGGCTACACCTTC
>NA|TRBJ2-2|TRBV27|TRBD2
CASRRTSRNTGELFF
TGTGCCAGCAGGAGGACTAGTCGGAACACCGGGGAGCTGTTTTTT
>NA|TRBJ1-2|TRBV15|NA
CATSRVQGPNGYTF
TGTGCCACCAGCAGAGTACAGGGACCTAATGGCTACACCTTC
>NA|TRBJ1-1|TRBV29-1|NA
CSVRNLNTEAFF
TGCAGCGTTCGAAACTTGAACACTGAAGCTTTCTTT
>NA|TRBJ2-1|TRBV27|NA
CASSSPLTTRVNEQFF
TGTGCCAGCAGTTCCCCTTTAACTACTAGGGTCAATGAGCAGTTCTTC
>once|TRBJ1-1|TRBV7-9|NA
CASSLARGGLTRTEAFF
TGTGCCAGCAGCTTAGCGCGGGGGGGCCTCACGAGGACTGAAGCTTTCTTT
>NA|TRBJ1-2|TRBV7-9|TRBD1
CASSPQGANYGYTF
TGTGCCAGCAGCCCCCAGGGGGCTAACTATGGCTACACCTTC
>NA|TRBJ1-2|TRBV5-1|NA
CASSPSGDYGYTF
TGCGCCAGCAGCCCTTCGGGGGACTATGGCTACACCTTC
>NA|TRBJ1-1|TRBV19|TRBD1
CASSDRGRNHLNTEAFF
TGTGCCAGTAGTGACAGGGGGCGAAACCACCTGAACACTGAAGCTTTCTTT
>NA|TRBJ1-5|TRBV6-5|NA
CASSSGDQPQHF
TGTGCCAGCAGTTCCGGGGATCAGCCCCAGCATTTT
>NA|TRBJ2-2|TRBV10-1|NA
CASSESGGAGELFF
TGCGCCAGCAGTGAGTCCGGCGGGGCCGGGGAGCTGTTTTTT
>NA|TRBJ2-5|TRBV6-5|NA
CASSSQGRETQYF
TGTGCCAGCAGTTCACAGGGGAGGGAGACCCAGTACTTC
>NA|TRBJ1-5|TRBV21-1|NA
CASSTGTGGNQPQHF
TGTGCCAGCAGCACGGGGACAGGGGGCAATCAGCCCCAGCATTTT
>NA|TRBJ2-5|TRBV3-1/TRBV3-2|NA
CASSPDSGRAAGETQYF
TGTGCCAGCAGCCCTGACTCTGGCAGGGCGGCTGGAGAGACCCAGTACTTC
>NA|TRBJ1-2|TRBV4-2|TRBD1
CASSRDRAIGYTF
TGTGCCAGCAGCCGAGACAGGGCTATCGGCTACACCTTC
>once|TRBJ2-3|TRBV9|TRBD2
CASSVAAGGPSDTQYF
TGTGCCAGCAGCGTAGCTGCGGGGGGCCCCTCAGATACGCAGTATTTT
>NA|TRBJ2-5|TRBV5-1|NA
CASSPSPGTFQETQYF
TGCGCCAGCAGCCCAAGCCCCGGGACATTTCAAGAGACCCAGTACTTC
>few|TRBJ1-3|TRBV19|NA
CASSITPGNTIYF
TGTGCCAGCAGCATAACCCCGGGGAACACCATATATTTT
>NA|TRBJ2-7|TRBV4-1|NA
CASSQAETSYEQYF
TGCGCCAGCAGCCAAGCAGAGACTTCCTACGAGCAGTACTTC
>NA|TRBJ2-2|TRBV11-3|TRBD2
CASSLRERGTNTGELFF
TGTGCCAGCAGCTTACGAGAGCGGGGGACGAACACCGGGGAGCTGTTTTTT
>NA|TRBJ1-2|TRBV24-1|NA
CATSGLQDGFNYGYTF
TGTGCCACCAGTGGTTTACAGGACGGATTTAACTATGGCTACACCTTC
>NA|TRBJ1-1|TRBV19|NA
CASSTRQKMNTEAFF
TGTGCCAGTAGTACCCGACAGAAGATGAACACTGAAGCTTTCTTT
>few|TRBJ2-1|TRBV5-1|TRBD1
CASKRTGPYNEQFF
TGCGCCAGCAAACGGACAGGGCCCTACAATGAGCAGTTCTTC
>NA|TRBJ2-5|TRBV5-4|TRBD2
CASSLSGGALSETQYF
TGTGCCAGCAGCCTTAGCGGGGGGGCTTTGTCAGAGACCCAGTACTTC
>NA|TRBJ1-1|TRBV11-3|NA
CASSLVDSLNTEAFF
TGTGCCAGCAGCTTAGTCGACAGTTTGAACACTGAAGCTTTCTTT
>NA|TRBJ1-3|TRBV30|TRBD1
CAWSIGTAGNTIYF
TGTGCCTGGAGTATAGGGACAGCCGGAAACACCATATATTTT
>NA|TRBJ2-5|TRBV27|TRBD1
CASSLGFGTGALSETQYF
TGTGCCAGCAGTTTAGGGTTTGGGACAGGGGCTCTTTCTGAGACCCAGTACTTC
>NA|TRBJ1-1|TRBV30|NA
CAWMRGAEAFF
TGTGCCTGGATGAGAGGTGCTGAAGCTTTCTTT
>NA|TRBJ1-2|TRBV12-3/TRBV12-4|TRBD1
CASSFGTGGGYTF
TGTGCCAGCAGCTTTGGGACAGGAGGAGGCTACACCTTC
>NA|TRBJ2-1|TRBV6-4|TRBD2
CASSPTSGAPYNEQFF
TGTGCCAGCAGCCCGACTAGCGGGGCTCCCTACAATGAGCAGTTCTTC
>NA|TRBJ2-7|TRBV7-9|TRBD1
CASSLRVTGAKTGEQYF
TGTGCCAGCAGTCTTCGGGTGACAGGGGCGAAAACGGGGGAGCAGTACTTC
>NA|TRBJ2-1|TRBV27|TRBD2
CASSLRSASGGSNEQFF
TGTGCCAGCAGTTTAAGGTCGGCTAGCGGGGGGAGCAATGAGCAGTTCTTC
>NA|TRBJ2-5|TRBV5-1|TRBD1
CASSGQGNQETQYF
TGCGCCAGCAGCGGACAGGGAAACCAAGAGACCCAGTACTTC
>NA|TRBJ2-4|TRBV19|NA
CASSIVQEENIQYF
TGTGCCAGTAGTATAGTACAGGAAGAAAACATTCAGTACTTC
>NA|TRBJ2-2|TRBV18|NA
CASSQQGGELFF
TGTGCCAGCTCACAACAGGGCGGGGAGCTGTTTTTT
>few|TRBJ1-5|TRBV18|NA
CASSPNGPNQPQHF
TGTGCCAGCTCACCTAATGGCCCAAATCAGCCCCAGCATTTT
>NA|TRBJ1-3|TRBV30|NA
CAQGAGANTIYF
TGTGCCCAGGGCGCGGGGGCAAACACCATATATTTT
>NA|TRBJ1-1|TRBV7-6|NA
CASSLGGETEAFF
TGTGCCAGCAGCCTAGGGGGGGAAACTGAAGCTTTCTTT
>NA|TRBJ1-2|TRBV5-4|NA
CASSLGAWGVDSNYGYTF
TGTGCCAGCAGCTTGGGGGCGTGGGGGGTTGATTCCAACTATGGCTACACCTTC
>NA|TRBJ1-1|TRBV6-4|NA
CASSQTGWGTEAFF
TGTGCCAGCAGTCAGACAGGTTGGGGGACTGAAGCTTTCTTT
>NA|TRBJ2-2|TRBV5-1|NA
CASSSQTGKNTGELFF
TGCGCCAGCAGCTCCCAAACAGGGAAGAACACCGGGGAGCTGTTTTTT
>NA|TRBJ2-5|TRBV12-5|NA
CASRQEPKETQYF
TGTGCTAGTAGACAGGAACCGAAAGAGACCCAGTACTTC
>NA|TRBJ1-4|TRBV30|NA
CAWSRSFGEKLFF
TGTGCCTGGAGTAGGAGTTTTGGTGAAAAACTGTTTTTT
>once|TRBJ2-3|TRBV5-5|TRBD1
CASSPGQGTGTDTQYF
TGTGCCAGCAGCCCCGGACAGGGGACTGGCACAGATACGCAGTATTTT
>NA|TRBJ1-1|TRBV2|NA
CASSLQGSTEAFF
TGTGCCAGCAGTCTCCAGGGATCCACTGAAGCTTTCTTT
>NA|TRBJ1-1|TRBV29-1|NA
CSVDKRGSAGTEAFF
TGCAGCGTTGATAAACGAGGCTCCGCGGGCACTGAAGCTTTCTTT
>NA|TRBJ1-2|TRBV2|NA
CASRGSGSGGYTF
TGTGCCAGCAGGGGGAGCGGCTCAGGCGGCTACACCTTC
>once|TRBJ2-3|TRBV4-3|NA
CASSQDGLLTDTQYF
TGCGCCAGCAGCCAAGATGGACTACTCACAGATACGCAGTATTTT
>NA|TRBJ1-2|TRBV6-5|NA
CASRTDRDYGYTF
TGTGCCAGCAGGACAGACCGGGACTATGGCTACACCTTC
>once|TRBJ1-5|TRBV6-1|TRBD1
CASSGDRGLVYSNQPQHF
TGTGCCAGCAGTGGTGACAGGGGGCTTGTGTATAGCAATCAGCCCCAGCATTTT
>once|TRBJ1-5|TRBV6-5|TRBD1
CASSTGQGGEPQHF
TGTGCCAGCAGTACCGGACAGGGGGGAGAGCCCCAGCATTTT
>NA|TRBJ2-3|TRBV27|TRBD2
CASRRRTSGGTDTQYF
TGTGCCAGCAGACGCCGAACTAGCGGGGGCACAGATACGCAGTATTTT
>NA|TRBJ1-2|TRBV6-5|TRBD1
CASRYRDRGREGYTF
TGTGCCAGCAGATATCGGGACAGGGGGCGAGAGGGCTACACCTTC
>once|TRBJ1-5|TRBV29-1|NA
CSAGQTQDQPQHF
TGCAGCGCTGGACAGACCCAGGATCAGCCCCAGCATTTT